This entry lists 24 T cell receptor beta chains sequenced from one sample in a study of Graves' ophthalmopathy and Graves' hyperthyroidism. CDR3 regions of TCR beta were amplified from RNA transcripts. In the first round, RT-PCR was carried out with HTBI primers, and a multiplex PCR formed the second round. TCRdb reprocessed the multiplex PCR reads via MiXCR and lists one record per CDR3 protein. Of some 240,000 distinct CDR3 sequences detected, 45% appear once; the ten largest clones hold less than 60%. Material for sequencing was peripheral blood. The receptors were gathered from an adult man with Graves' ophthalmopathy.

This sequence joins TRBV6-6 and TRBJ1-1; no reliable D call. CDR1 and CDR2 (germline): MNHNY, SVGAGI (reference sequence). The CDR3 consists of 12 residues. The ends were cut back, 8 bases at V and 3 bases at J, with 10 bases in the middle. CDR3 in amino acids: CASVPGDTEAFF. In DNA form, the CDR3 reads TGTGCCAGCGTCCCAGGAGACACTGAAGCTTTCTTT.

In this sample, this clonotype turned up a few times. The chain carries TRBV20-1 and TRBJ2-7; maybe TRBD1 (6 bases). The CDR3 spans 16 residues. Germline V gene sequence: CDR1 DFQATT, CDR2 SNEGSKA (reference sequence). The V gene lost 2 bases and the J gene lost 3 bases, with 20 bases spanning the gap. CDR3 nucleotides: TGCAGTGCTAGACAGGCAGGGGCTACGGTGGTCTACGAGCAGTACTTC. Protein sequence: CSARQAGATVVYEQYF.

This clonotype has at least ten counts. This chain joins TRBV10-3 and TRBJ1-6; possibly TRBD1 for D (6 bases). Looked up from germline, CDR1 is ENHRY and CDR2 is SYGVKD. Trimming took off 0 bases at V and 10 bases at J, with 13 bases between the two ends. The CDR3 runs 15 residues. The CDR3 DNA reads as TGTGCCATCAGTGAGTCCAGGGGAGCGGGATCACCCCTCCACTTT. Translation: CAISESRGAGSPLHF.

This clonotype occurred a few times. The chain links TRBV12-5 to TRBJ2-6; tentative D call: TRBD1 (6 bases). V lost 6 bases and J lost 4, with 13 bases in between. The germline V gene has CDR1 LGHNT and CDR2 FRNRAP. This CDR3 is built from 15 residues. CDR3 nucleotides: TGTGCTAGTGGACACAGGGTGTTCGGGGCCAACGTCCTGACTTTC. Translated, it gives CASGHRVFGANVLTF.

In nucleotides, the CDR3 is TGTGCCAGCAGTTTCGATCGGGGGTACTATGGCTACACCTTC. It yields the protein CASSFDRGYYGYTF. V is TRBV7-9 and J is TRBJ1-2; D perhaps matches TRBD1 (5 bases). The V end was cut by 6 bases, the J end by 3 bases, with 14 bases between. In germline, CDR1 is SEHNR, CDR2 FQNEAQ (reference sequence). The CDR3 has 14 residues. The whole variable domain, filled in from reference TRBV7-9 and TRBJ1-2, reads DTGVSQNPRHKITKRGQNVTFRCDPISEHNRLYWYRQTLGQGPEFLTYFQNEAQLEKSRLLSDRFSAERPKGSFSTLEIQRTEQGDSAMYLCASSFDRGYYGYTFGSGTRLTVV.

This clonotype was seen a few times. The rearrangement links TRBV29-1 to TRBJ2-3; a possible D gene is TRBD1 (6 bases). The CDR3 is 14 residues long. Trimming cost V 4 bases and J 6 bases, with 17 bases left between them. Germline CDR1 and CDR2: SQVTM and ANQGSEA. The CDR3 sequence: CSVVPDSSRDTQYF. CDR3 in DNA: TGCAGCGTTGTTCCGGACAGTTCTCGGGATACGCAGTATTTT.

The rearrangement joins TRBV20-1 to TRBJ1-2; a weak D match, TRBD1 (5 bases). The CDR3 is 14 residues long. CDR1 DFQATT and CDR2 SNEGSKA come from the germline V gene (reference sequence). V was cut by 1 base and J by 0 bases, with 9 bases left in between. The CDR3 DNA reads TGCAGTGCTAGAGTTACGGGGCCTAACTATGGCTACACCTTC. It specifies CSARVTGPNYGYTF.

This clonotype was observed a handful of times. This sequence joins TRBV9 and TRBJ2-1; TRBD2 agrees at 11 bases. Per germline, CDR1 SGDLS and CDR2 YYNGEE. With 3 bases clipped from V and 4 bases from J, the junction kept 3 bases outside the gene matches. CDR3 length: 15 residues. CDR3 in DNA: TGTGCCAGCAGCGAGGGACTAGCGGCATACAATGAGCAGTTCTTC. It codes for CASSEGLAAYNEQFF.

Only a few counts were recorded for this clonotype. The chain joins TRBV20-1 to TRBJ1-2, with 7 bases that match TRBD1. Germline values: CDR1 DFQATT, CDR2 SNEGSKA (reference sequence). The CDR3 runs to 14 residues. V was pared by 5 bases and J by 3 bases, with 9 bases of the junction left unmatched. CDR3 in amino acids: CSALDREEDYGYTF. The CDR3 DNA follows: TGCAGTGCTCTCGACAGGGAGGAGGACTATGGCTACACCTTC.

J is TRBJ1-4 and V is TRBV5-1; 8 nucleotides match TRBD1. V gave up 4 bases and J gave up 8 bases; unmatched junction bases: 7. The CDR3 loop spans 14 amino acids. Per the germline V gene, CDR1 is SGHRS and CDR2 is YFSETQ. The CDR3 is CASSTDRVDEKLFF. In nucleotides, the CDR3 is TGCGCCAGCAGCACGGACAGGGTAGACGAAAAACTGTTTTTT.

The gene calls are TRBV28 and TRBJ1-2, with 9 bases lining up with TRBD1. Germline V gene lookup returns CDR1 MDHEN and CDR2 SYDVKM. This CDR3 has 12 amino acids. CDR3 protein: CAGQGMDYGYTF. Written as DNA, the CDR3 is TGTGCAGGACAGGGGATGGACTATGGCTACACCTTC.

This rearrangement joins TRBV5-4 to TRBJ1-2; no reliable D call. The CDR3 loop spans 15 amino acids. V was trimmed by 4 bases and J by 3 bases, leaving 16 bases between them. Germline V gene sequence: CDR1 SGHNT, CDR2 YYREEE (reference sequence). CDR3 bases: TGTGCCAGCAGCCATGAAGGGCCCGGGGACTATGGCTACACCTTC. Translation: CASSHEGPGDYGYTF.

In this sample, this clonotype turned up many times. The chain recombines TRBV29-1 with TRBJ1-2, with 11 bases matching TRBD1. The trim removed 5 bases at V and 4 bases at J, leaving 3 bases unmatched. The CDR3 contains 13 residues. Germline assignment: CDR1 SQVTM and CDR2 ANQGSEA. Here the CDR3 DNA reads TGCAGCGTTCGGACAGGGGGCGTCTATGGCTACACCTTC. This encodes CSVRTGGVYGYTF.

This clonotype occurred a few times. DNA for the CDR3: TGTGCCAGCAGCCGAGACAGGGCGGACGGAAACACCATATATTTT. As protein: CASSRDRADGNTIYF. The chain couples TRBV7-9 to TRBJ1-3; 7 nucleotides match TRBD1. This CDR3 comprises 15 residues. Germline V gene lookup returns CDR1 SEHNR and CDR2 FQNEAQ (reference sequence). J gave up 4 bases and V 5 bases, and 8 bases lay outside the gene matches.

V and J are TRBV3-1 and TRBJ1-5; 10 bases map to TRBD1. The CDR3 loop spans 15 amino acids. The ends lost 2 bases at V and 8 bases at J; junction bases unmatched: 6. Germline assignment: CDR1 LGHDT and CDR2 YNNKEL (reference sequence). The CDR3 spells CASSQLGTGVEPQHF. For the CDR3, the DNA is TGTGCCAGCAGCCAATTAGGGACAGGGGTTGAGCCCCAGCATTTT. The variable domain in full, with the rest retrieved from reference TRBV3-1 and TRBJ1-5, is DTAVSQTPKYLVTQMGNDKSIKCEQNLGHDTMYWYKQDSKKFLKIMFSYNNKELIINETVPNRFSPKSPDKAHLNLHINSLELGDSAVYFCASSQLGTGVEPQHFGDGTRLSIL.

This clonotype was recorded at least ten times. The rearrangement uses TRBV7-6 and TRBJ1-2, with D perhaps TRBD1 (5 bases). The CDR3 loop spans 13 amino acids. Germline loops: CDR1 SGHVS, CDR2 FNYEAQ. Between the trimmed V and J ends, which lost 5 bases and 0 bases, there was a span of 7 bases. Written as DNA, the CDR3 is TGTGCCAGCAGCCCGGGACCTAACTATGGCTACACCTTC. It codes for CASSPGPNYGYTF.

This chain links TRBV6-2 or TRBV6-3 with TRBJ2-7; no clear D. Trimming shortened V by 2 bases and J by 4 bases, and 9 bases separated the two germline ends. The CDR3 length is 13 residues. The germline CDR1 and CDR2 sequences are MNHEY and SVGEGT. In DNA form, the CDR3 reads TGTGCCAGCAGTTACACACGGCGTTACGAGCAGTACTTC. It translates to CASSYTRRYEQYF.

This clonotype was counted at least ten times. The chain joins TRBV10-3 to TRBJ2-7, with D perhaps TRBD2 (6 bases). V lost 7 bases, J lost 2 bases, and 18 bases lay in between. Germline lookup yields CDR1 ENHRY and CDR2 SYGVKD. The CDR3 has 15 residues. Here the CDR3 reads CAIMGSPGEAYEQYF. DNA of the CDR3: TGTGCCATCATGGGATCACCGGGAGAGGCCTACGAGCAGTACTTC.

The chain couples TRBV19 to TRBJ2-7, with TRBD2 matching 10 bases. This CDR3 has 16 amino acids. Unmatched junction bases numbered 8, after V lost 5 bases and J lost 1 base. CDR1 and CDR2 from the germline V gene are LNHDA and SQIVND (reference sequence). The CDR3 loop reads CASSFSAGGLSYEQYF. Written as DNA, the CDR3 is TGTGCCAGTAGTTTTTCAGCGGGGGGGCTATCCTACGAGCAGTACTTC.

This chain links TRBV5-1 with TRBJ2-1, with D unclear. This CDR3 is built from 14 residues. The V end was cut by 0 bases, the J end by 2 bases, with 6 bases between. CDR1 is SGHRS and CDR2 is YFSETQ in the germline V gene. CDR3 in DNA: TGCGCCAGCAGCTTGGACAGTCCCTACAATGAGCAGTTCTTC. This encodes CASSLDSPYNEQFF.

Comments on this clonotype: The conserved phenylalanine or tryptophan is not found at the CDR3 terminus, so this likely reflects a read error. The chain carries TRBV13 and TRBJ1-1; D unresolved. V was pared by 3 bases and J by 1 base, with 6 bases between. This CDR3 is built from 13 residues. Germline CDR1 PRHDT, CDR2 FYEKMQ (reference sequence). As DNA, the CDR3 is TGTGCCAGCAGCTTGGAAGAGAACACTGAAGCTTTCTCT. This codes for CASSLEENTEAFS.

This chain links TRBV2 with TRBJ2-7, with TRBD1 matching 9 bases. J was trimmed by 4 bases and V by 6 bases; bases with no gene match: 13. CDR3 length equals 16 residues. Per the germline V gene, CDR1 is SNHLY and CDR2 is FYNNEI. DNA of the CDR3: TGTGCCAGCAGCTTGAGTGGAGGACAGGGGAGGTACGAGCAGTACTTC. As protein: CASSLSGGQGRYEQYF. Full variable domain (outside the CDR3, taken from reference TRBV2 and TRBJ2-7): EPEVTQTPSHQVTQMGQEVILRCVPISNHLYFYWYRQILGQKVEFLVSFYNNEISEKSEIFDDQFSVERPDGSNFTLKIRSTKLEDSAMYFCASSLSGGQGRYEQYFGPGTRLTVT.

The V and J genes are TRBV3-1 and TRBJ1-5; D ambiguous. This CDR3 has 12 residues. The germline V gene encodes CDR1 LGHDT and CDR2 YNNKEL (reference sequence). V was trimmed by 0 bases and J by 10 bases, leaving 7 bases between them. The CDR3 loop reads CASSQDLGPQHF. Written as DNA, the CDR3 is TGTGCCAGCAGCCAAGATCTCGGACCCCAGCATTTT.

The genes are TRBV6-4 and TRBJ2-5; 10 bases match TRBD2. The last part of the DNA fits TRBJ2-1 better; the J call may be wrong. This CDR3 comprises 15 residues. Per the germline V gene, CDR1 is MRHNA and CDR2 is SNTAGT. The CDR3 region is CASSATAGGHDEQFF. In DNA, the CDR3 is TGTGCCAGCAGTGCCACAGCGGGGGGGCATGATGAGCAGTTCTTC.